A single sample is the source of the 4 T cell receptor beta chains below, sequenced in a study of molecular identifiers for immune sequencing clone quantification. Each CDR3 protein gets one entry after TCRdb re-called the PCR reads with MiXCR. This repertoire shows approximately 90,000 distinct CDR3 sequences, around a fifth found once; its top ten account for about 1%. Sequenced: naive CD8+ T cells from blood, with Jurkat cell RNA spiked in. Described subset: FACS-sorted CD8+CD4-CCR7+CD45RA+ naive T cells. The receptors were gathered from a human donor in good health. Some libraries in this study had Jurkat cell RNA spiked in.

In its sample, this clonotype was seen many times. The J gene is TRBJ2-3, the V gene TRBV30; unclear D gene. Germline CDR1 GTSNPN, CDR2 SVGIG (reference sequence). The germline V and J ends were trimmed by 3 bases and 4 bases, with 11 bases remaining between them. The CDR3 has 13 amino acids. CDR3 sequence: CAWSKGPADTQYF. Written as DNA, the CDR3 is TGTGCCTGGAGCAAGGGTCCAGCAGATACGCAGTATTTT. Complete variable domain (other parts from reference TRBV30 and TRBJ2-3): SQTIHQWPATLVQPVGSPLSLECTVEGTSNPNLYWYRQAAGRGLQLLFYSVGIGQISSEVPQNLSASRPQDRQFILSSKKLLLSDSGFYLCAWSKGPADTQYFGPGTRLTVL.

There are a few counts of this clonotype. V usage is TRBV19 and J usage is TRBJ1-1; a possible D gene is TRBD1 (5 bases). CDR1 and CDR2 (germline): LNHDA, SQIVND (reference sequence). The CDR3 has 16 residues. Trimming took off 7 bases at V and 3 bases at J, with 21 bases between the two ends. CDR3 amino acids: CASKGSPMGLDTEAFF. CDR3 sequence (DNA): TGTGCCAGTAAGGGGAGCCCAATGGGCTTGGACACTGAAGCTTTCTTT.

This clonotype was recorded many times. A junction end diverges from the germline sequence, so it may reflect a read error. This rearrangement joins TRBV7-7 to TRBJ2-7; 8 nucleotides match TRBD2. Germline-derived CDR1 and CDR2 are SSHAT and FNYEAQ (reference sequence). This CDR3 is built from 15 residues. CDR3 nucleotides: TGTGCTAGCAGCTTAGGAGAAGCGGGAGCGGGGGAGCAGTACTTC. Translation: CASSLGEAGAGEQYF.

This clonotype was picked up many times. The DNA of the CDR3 is TGTGCCAGCAGTTTCGGGGGTCCGACTGGGGAGCTGTTTTTT. Its translation: CASSFGGPTGELFF. The genes are TRBV12-3 or TRBV12-4 and TRBJ2-2, with a tentative D call TRBD2 (6 bases). The CDR3 contains 14 residues. Trimming left V 3 bases short and J 8 bases short, with 13 bases between.